This is a list of T cell receptor beta chains from one sample in a study of cytomegalovirus exposure and HLA in healthy donors. The table came from immunoSEQ multiplex PCR; TCRdb's copy has only in-frame clones and leaves some out. The repertoire holds about 130,000 clones, with roughly 85% as singletons. Source material: PBMCs. The origin of the receptors is a woman aged 30 to 39 in good health and CMV-seropositive. Both conserved end residues are part of each CDR3. The D gene is left open where the match is weak. Size is omitted from some rows. Given values are once, few, many or a class for expanded clones.

.,TRBV28,TRBJ2-6,many,CASSLRVSGANVLTF,TGTGCCAGCAGTTTACGAGTCTCTGGGGCCAACGTCCTGACTTTC
TRBD2,TRBV7-3,TRBJ2-2,.,CASSFLDRTSSGRAVTGELFF,TGTGCCAGCAGCTTCCTGGACAGAACTAGTAGCGGGAGGGCCGTTACCGGGGAGCTGTTTTTT
TRBD1,TRBV7-6,TRBJ1-2,.,CASSPGQDYGYTF,TGTGCCAGCAGCCCGGGACAGGACTATGGCTACACCTTC
.,TRBV28,TRBJ2-6,.,CASSLVGLGANVLTF,TGTGCCAGCAGTTTAGTTGGGCTTGGGGCCAACGTCCTGACTTTC
.,TRBV10-3,TRBJ2-7,.,CAISESTEQYF,TGTGCCATCAGTGAGTCCACTGAGCAGTACTTC
TRBD2,TRBV5-1,TRBJ2-2,.,CASSPRTLAAGELFF,TGCGCCAGCAGCCCGAGAACACTAGCGGCCGGGGAGCTGTTTTTT
TRBD1,TRBV28,TRBJ1-1,.,CASTDRAKGEAFF,TGTGCCAGCACCGACAGGGCAAAGGGTGAAGCTTTCTTT
TRBD1,TRBV4-1,TRBJ1-2,once,CASSPDRGLNYGYTF,TGCGCCAGCAGCCCGGACAGGGGCCTTAACTATGGCTACACCTTC
TRBD2,TRBV19,TRBJ2-7,once,CASRGLAGGRGEQYF,TGTGCCAGCAGAGGACTAGCGGGAGGGCGAGGCGAGCAGTACTTC
TRBD1,TRBV28,TRBJ1-1,.,CASRKPGQGAVNTEAFF,TGTGCCAGCAGAAAACCGGGACAGGGGGCCGTGAACACTGAAGCTTTCTTT
.,TRBV7-9,TRBJ1-1,.,CASSFTGLEAFF,TGTGCCAGCAGCTTTACAGGGTTGGAAGCTTTCTTT
.,TRBV9,TRBJ2-3,.,CASSVDLARGDTQYF,TGTGCCAGCAGCGTAGACCTGGCAAGGGGAGATACGCAGTATTTT
.,TRBV11-2,TRBJ1-4,once,CASSLGGWGRYNEKLFF,TGTGCCAGCAGCTTAGGGGGTTGGGGGCGTTATAATGAAAAACTGTTTTTT
.,TRBV10-3,TRBJ2-3,.,CAINLDFDTQYF,TGTGCCATCAACCTGGACTTTGATACGCAGTATTTT
.,TRBV18,TRBJ1-1,.,CASSPRSPGWRDTEAFF,TGTGCCAGCTCACCAAGAAGCCCCGGTTGGAGGGACACTGAAGCTTTCTTT
.,TRBV28,TRBJ1-2,.,CASSSIGLVEYF,TGTGCCAGCAGTTCCATTGGACTCGTTGAATACTTC
.,TRBV29-1,TRBJ2-3,once,CSGRLGADTQYF,TGCAGCGGGCGACTAGGGGCCGATACGCAGTATTTT
.,TRBV6-6,TRBJ1-5,.,CAGRTVSNQPQHF,TGTGCCGGTCGGACAGTTAGCAATCAGCCCCAGCATTTT
.,TRBV5-1,TRBJ1-2,.,CASSFPLDAEGFYGYTF,TGCGCCAGCAGCTTCCCACTTGACGCCGAGGGCTTCTATGGCTACACCTTC
.,TRBV6-4,TRBJ2-5,.,CASSPNPTEPGETQYF,TGTGCCAGCAGCCCGAACCCAACGGAGCCGGGGGAGACCCAGTACTTC
.,TRBV19,TRBJ1-5,.,CASSGASINQPQHF,TGTGCCAGTAGTGGGGCCTCGATTAATCAGCCCCAGCATTTT
.,TRBV2,TRBJ1-6,.,CASRDGNNSPLHF,TGTGCCAGCAGGGACGGGAATAATTCACCCCTCCACTTT
.,TRBV6-6,TRBJ2-3,.,CASSYSAVEPTDTQYF,TGTGCCAGCAGTTACTCGGCGGTGGAGCCCACAGATACGCAGTATTTT
.,TRBV2,TRBJ1-6,.,CASRGRNSPLHF,TGTGCCAGCAGGGGGCGGAATTCACCCCTCCACTTT
.,TRBV19,TRBJ1-6,.,CASSIEGGVPPLHF,TGTGCCAGTAGTATAGAGGGGGGGGTTCCACCCCTCCACTTT
TRBD2,TRBV10-3,TRBJ2-1,.,CATSRLAGENEQFF,TGTGCCACCTCTAGACTAGCGGGAGAAAATGAGCAGTTCTTC
.,TRBV6-5,TRBJ1-2,.,CASSRQGREGYTF,TGTGCCAGCAGTCGCCAGGGACGGGAGGGCTACACCTTC
.,TRBV28,TRBJ2-2,.,CASSRNTGELFF,TGTGCCAGCAGCCGGAACACCGGGGAGCTGTTTTTT
.,TRBV7-3,TRBJ1-6,.,CASSLQGRGYSPLHF,TGTGCCAGCAGCTTGCAAGGTCGGGGTTATTCACCCCTCCACTTT
.,TRBV9,TRBJ1-3,.,CASSVEGFSGNTIYF,TGTGCCAGCAGCGTAGAGGGGTTCTCTGGAAACACCATATATTTT
.,TRBV28,TRBJ2-3,.,CASSLGASYGQYF,TGTGCCAGCAGTTTGGGGGCGAGTTATGGGCAGTATTTT
TRBD1,TRBV4-2,TRBJ2-5,once,CASSQEWGQQETQYF,TGTGCCAGCAGCCAAGAGTGGGGACAGCAAGAGACCCAGTACTTC
TRBD1,TRBV7-6,TRBJ1-3,once,CASSLGQGEGNTIYF,TGTGCCAGCAGCCTCGGACAGGGGGAAGGAAACACCATATATTTT
.,TRBV6-5,TRBJ2-4,.,CASSEGWVNIQYF,TGTGCCAGCAGTGAGGGTTGGGTAAACATTCAGTACTTC
TRBD1,TRBV11-1,TRBJ1-2,few,CASSPRGQRYGYTF,TGTGCCAGCAGCCCCAGGGGGCAACGCTATGGCTACACCTTC
TRBD2,TRBV5-1,TRBJ2-1,.,CASSLQAGGPGYEQFF,TGCGCCAGCAGCCTCCAAGCGGGGGGGCCAGGTTATGAGCAGTTCTTC
.,TRBV11-3,TRBJ2-2,.,CASSLDHGSNTGELFF,TGTGCCAGCAGCTTAGATCACGGTTCGAACACCGGGGAGCTGTTTTTT
.,TRBV2,TRBJ2-4,.,CASGGGGSTQNIQYF,TGTGCCAGCGGGGGGGGCGGGAGTACCCAAAACATTCAGTACTTC
.,TRBV20-1,TRBJ2-5,.,CSARESRQYF,TGCAGTGCTAGAGAATCCCGCCAGTACTTC
.,TRBV27,TRBJ2-7,once,CASSINEQYF,TGTGCCAGCAGTATTAACGAGCAGTACTTC
.,TRBV30,TRBJ2-3,.,CAWSVSGGAGDTQYF,TGTGCCTGGAGTGTAAGTGGGGGGGCCGGAGATACGCAGTATTTT
TRBD1,TRBV15,TRBJ1-4,.,CATSREVTGSGEKLFF,TGTGCCACCAGCAGAGAGGTGACAGGGAGTGGGGAAAAACTGTTTTTT
TRBD2,TRBV9,TRBJ2-1,.,CASSVDFSSGYNEQFF,TGTGCCAGCAGCGTAGATTTTTCTAGCGGATACAATGAGCAGTTCTTC
.,TRBV28,TRBJ1-5,.,CASRLPGGRRRNQPQHF,TGTGCCAGCAGGCTGCCTGGCGGGCGCAGGCGTAATCAGCCCCAGCATTTT
TRBD1,TRBV5-6,TRBJ2-7,.,CASSPGQGHYEQYF,TGTGCCAGCAGCCCGGGACAGGGACACTACGAGCAGTACTTC
.,TRBV10-2,TRBJ2-7,.,CASRDFYEQYF,TGCGCCAGCAGGGACTTCTACGAGCAGTACTTC
.,TRBV27,TRBJ2-7,.,CASSLSRAHEQYF,TGTGCCAGCAGTTTAAGCAGGGCCCACGAGCAGTACTTC
.,TRBV27,TRBJ2-5,.,CASSLWGGGVRETQYF,TGTGCCAGCAGTTTATGGGGTGGGGGCGTGAGAGAGACCCAGTACTTC
.,TRBV29-1,TRBJ2-1,.,CSVAKGEQFF,TGCAGCGTAGCTAAGGGGGAGCAGTTCTTC